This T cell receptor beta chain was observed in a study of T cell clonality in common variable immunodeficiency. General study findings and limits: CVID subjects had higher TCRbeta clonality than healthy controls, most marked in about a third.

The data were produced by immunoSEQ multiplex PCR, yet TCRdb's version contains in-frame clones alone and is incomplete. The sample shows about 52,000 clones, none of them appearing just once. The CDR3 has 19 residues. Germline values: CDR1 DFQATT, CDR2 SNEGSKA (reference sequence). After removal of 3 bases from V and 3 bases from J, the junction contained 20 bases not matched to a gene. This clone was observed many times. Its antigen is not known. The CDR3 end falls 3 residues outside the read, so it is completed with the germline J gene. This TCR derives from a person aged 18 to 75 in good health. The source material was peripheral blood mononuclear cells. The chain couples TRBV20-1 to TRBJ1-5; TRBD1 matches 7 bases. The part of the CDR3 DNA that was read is TGCAGTGCTAGGAAGGCACAGGGGCTCGCCCCAAACTTCAATCAGCCC. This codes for CSARKAQGLAPNFNQP. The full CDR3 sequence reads CSARKAQGLAPNFNQPQHF.